A selection of T cell receptor beta chains follows, all from one sample in a study of blood T cell repertoires in COVID-19. Assay: immunoSEQ multiplex PCR; the TCRdb copy retains only in-frame clones and omits some. This sample has 250,000 to 300,000 clones; around 84% occur once, and the top ten carry 15% to 19%. The specimen sequenced was PBMCs or T cells enriched from blood (not recorded which). The source of these receptors is a man younger than 30 who had recovered from COVID-19. Both conserved end residues are part of each CDR3. The D gene is left open where the match is weak. A clone size is listed for some rows: how often the clone was seen (once, few, many), or a class if it is expanded.

-	TRBV5-4	TRBD1	TRBJ1-1	CASSPQGARTEAFF	TGTGCCAGCAGCCCACAGGGGGCGCGGACTGAAGCTTTCTTT
-	TRBV19	-	TRBJ1-6	CASSRGAASSYNSPLHF	TGTGCCAGTAGCCGCGGAGCAGCTAGCTCCTATAATTCACCCCTCCACTTT
-	TRBV12-3/TRBV12-4	-	TRBJ1-2	CASSLQEFGYTF	TGTGCCAGCAGCCTACAGGAGTTTGGCTACACCTTC
-	TRBV10-3	-	TRBJ2-3	CAISRGREVADTQYF	TGTGCCATCAGCCGCGGCAGGGAGGTCGCAGATACGCAGTATTTT
-	TRBV7-8	TRBD1	TRBJ1-5	CASSPWGQGSNQPQHF	TGTGCCAGCAGCCCCTGGGGACAGGGAAGCAATCAGCCCCAGCATTTT
-	TRBV5-1	-	TRBJ1-1	CASSLTGIEAFF	TGCGCCAGCAGCTTGACAGGGATCGAAGCTTTCTTT
-	TRBV30	-	TRBJ1-5	CAWALGMDQPQHF	TGTGCCTGGGCTCTAGGCATGGATCAGCCCCAGCATTTT
few	TRBV5-4	-	TRBJ1-2	CASTQSSTDYGYTF	TGTGCCAGCACCCAAAGTTCTACAGACTATGGCTACACCTTC
-	TRBV7-9	TRBD2	TRBJ2-7	CASSLASGTSGGREQYF	TGTGCCAGCAGCTTAGCTTCCGGGACTAGCGGGGGGAGGGAGCAGTACTTC
-	TRBV27	-	TRBJ1-1	CASSLSRQVNTEAFF	TGTGCCAGCAGTTTATCACGACAGGTGAACACTGAAGCTTTCTTT
-	TRBV27	-	TRBJ2-2	CASSLLANTGELFF	TGTGCCAGCAGTTTGCTAGCGAACACCGGGGAGCTGTTTTTT
-	TRBV5-4	TRBD1	TRBJ1-6	CASNYLGQGFLHF	TGTGCCAGCAACTACCTGGGACAGGGATTCCTCCACTTT
-	TRBV28	TRBD2	TRBJ2-7	CASRPTSGSSYEQYF	TGTGCCAGCAGACCCACTAGCGGGAGTTCCTACGAGCAGTACTTC
-	TRBV5-8	-	TRBJ2-7	CASSLIGRSVSYEQYF	TGTGCCAGCAGCTTAATTGGCAGGTCGGTCTCCTACGAGCAGTACTTC
few	TRBV5-1	-	TRBJ2-7	CASSFPGHEDYEQYF	TGCGCCAGCAGCTTCCCCGGACACGAGGACTACGAGCAGTACTTC
-	TRBV7-9	TRBD2	TRBJ2-5	CASSLGLAQETQYF	TGTGCCAGCAGCTTAGGACTAGCGCAAGAGACCCAGTACTTC
-	TRBV30	TRBD1	TRBJ1-5	CAWGGQSNQPQHF	TGTGCCTGGGGGGGACAGTCCAATCAGCCCCAGCATTTT
-	TRBV7-9	TRBD2	TRBJ2-7	CASSPGDLGLAGNEQYF	TGTGCCAGCAGCCCAGGTGATCTCGGTCTAGCGGGAAACGAGCAGTACTTC
once	TRBV4-2	TRBD1	TRBJ2-5	CASSQGGDRGQETQYF	TGTGCCAGCAGCCAAGGGGGGGACAGGGGCCAAGAGACCCAGTACTTC
-	TRBV7-8	-	TRBJ2-7	CASSLGGIGYEQYF	TGTGCCAGCAGCTTAGGCGGGATAGGCTACGAGCAGTACTTC
-	TRBV19	TRBD2	TRBJ2-7	CASSILAGGWYEQYF	TGTGCCAGTAGTATACTAGCGGGAGGTTGGTACGAGCAGTACTTC
-	TRBV7-9	-	TRBJ1-4	CASSWPAAGSGLVNEKLFF	TGTGCCAGCAGCTGGCCTGCAGCAGGGTCAGGTTTGGTTAATGAAAAACTGTTTTTT
-	TRBV6-5	-	TRBJ1-1	CASSSGFEAFF	TGTGCCAGCAGTTCAGGGTTCGAAGCTTTCTTT
-	TRBV5-1	-	TRBJ1-2	CASSLGQFLYGYTF	TGCGCCAGCAGCTTGGGTCAGTTCCTCTATGGCTACACCTTC
-	TRBV2	TRBD1	TRBJ1-5	CASSQGARGNQPQHF	TGTGCCAGCAGTCAGGGGGCTAGGGGGAATCAGCCCCAGCATTTT
-	TRBV19	-	TRBJ2-7	CASRSWRRYEQYF	TGTGCCAGTAGATCCTGGCGGAGGTACGAGCAGTACTTC
-	TRBV6-5	-	TRBJ2-7	CASSYLPPTSYEQYF	TGTGCCAGCAGTTACTTACCTCCTACCTCCTACGAGCAGTACTTC
-	TRBV6-1	TRBD1	TRBJ1-2	CASSARDSRGPNYGYTF	TGTGCCAGCAGTGCGCGGGACAGCCGAGGACCTAACTATGGCTACACCTTC
-	TRBV20-1	-	TRBJ1-6	CSASNSNNSPLHF	TGCAGTGCTAGTAATTCTAATAATTCACCCCTCCACTTT
-	TRBV15	-	TRBJ2-7	CATSRTDYSYEQYF	TGTGCCACCAGCCGGACCGACTACTCCTACGAGCAGTACTTC
-	TRBV4-1	-	TRBJ2-1	CASSQDRSSYNEQFF	TGCGCCAGCAGCCAAGATAGGAGCTCCTACAATGAGCAGTTCTTC
-	TRBV28	-	TRBJ2-7	CASTRQLPTYEQYF	TGTGCCAGCACGAGGCAACTACCGACCTACGAGCAGTACTTC
few	TRBV2	-	TRBJ1-2	CASSVGRDDGYTF	TGTGCCAGCAGTGTCGGGAGGGATGATGGCTACACCTTC
-	TRBV29-1	TRBD2	TRBJ2-5	CSVDPGASGGHETQYF	TGCAGCGTTGACCCCGGGGCTAGCGGGGGTCATGAGACCCAGTACTTC
-	TRBV6-1	-	TRBJ1-1	CASSEWGRYTEAFF	TGTGCCAGCAGTGAATGGGGGCGATACACTGAAGCTTTCTTT
-	TRBV3-1/TRBV3-2	TRBD2	TRBJ2-2	CASSQAGTSGAPDTGELFF	TGTGCCAGCAGCCAAGCGGGGACTAGCGGGGCCCCTGACACCGGGGAGCTGTTTTTT
-	TRBV6-5	TRBD2	TRBJ2-1	CASSYSIGSGRREQFF	TGTGCCAGCAGTTACTCGATCGGTAGCGGGAGACGCGAGCAGTTCTTC
-	TRBV20-1	-	TRBJ2-2	CSASIQVTGELFF	TGCAGTGCTAGTATCCAGGTCACCGGGGAGCTGTTTTTT
-	TRBV27	TRBD2	TRBJ2-7	CASSPRSGRAKDEQYF	TGTGCCAGCAGTCCCCGCAGCGGGAGGGCCAAGGACGAGCAGTACTTC
-	TRBV7-2	-	TRBJ1-1	CASSPHRIRGGTEAFF	TGTGCCAGCAGCCCCCATAGGATTCGGGGGGGCACTGAAGCTTTCTTT
-	TRBV9	TRBD1	TRBJ2-7	CASSAGDRVNEQYF	TGTGCCAGCAGCGCAGGGGACAGGGTGAACGAGCAGTACTTC
-	TRBV27	-	TRBJ2-2	CASSLSRGWTGELFF	TGTGCCAGCAGTTTATCCAGGGGCTGGACCGGGGAGCTGTTTTTT
-	TRBV5-1	TRBD2	TRBJ2-2	CASSLRSGGSGNTGELFF	TGCGCCAGCAGCTTGAGAAGCGGCGGGAGTGGGAACACCGGGGAGCTGTTTTTT
once	TRBV7-3	-	TRBJ2-6	CASSPVFSSSGANVLTF	TGTGCCAGCAGCCCCGTATTTTCTAGCTCTGGGGCCAACGTCCTGACTTTC
-	TRBV10-3	TRBD1	TRBJ2-3	CAISGYWTGDKDTQYF	TGTGCCATCAGTGGATACTGGACAGGCGACAAAGATACGCAGTATTTT
-	TRBV27	TRBD1	TRBJ1-2	CASSSIGQGYWGYTF	TGTGCCAGCAGTTCTATTGGACAGGGGTATTGGGGCTACACCTTC
few	TRBV5-4	-	TRBJ1-1	CASSLDRVGLTEAFF	TGTGCCAGCAGCCTAGACCGAGTCGGTTTGACTGAAGCTTTCTTT
once	TRBV6-5	-	TRBJ1-4	CASSYSSGGKLFF	TGTGCCAGCAGTTACTCATCTGGGGGCAAACTGTTTTTT
-	TRBV13	TRBD2	TRBJ2-3	CASSSKAGGRHRDTQYF	TGTGCCAGCAGCTCAAAAGCGGGGGGCAGACACAGAGATACGCAGTATTTT
-	TRBV10-3	TRBD2	TRBJ2-2	CAIRKGTSGTGELFF	TGTGCCATCAGGAAAGGGACTAGCGGAACCGGGGAGCTGTTTTTT
-	TRBV2	TRBD1	TRBJ1-5	CASSDYEDRAHSNQPQHF	TGTGCCAGCAGCGACTACGAGGACAGGGCCCATAGCAATCAGCCCCAGCATTTT
-	TRBV6-5	TRBD1	TRBJ2-1	CASSQRDRGVYEQFF	TGTGCCAGCAGTCAACGGGACAGGGGTGTGTATGAGCAGTTCTTC
-	TRBV30	TRBD1	TRBJ2-5	CAWSGTGGRGETQYF	TGTGCCTGGAGTGGGACAGGGGGCAGGGGAGAGACCCAGTACTTC
-	TRBV3-1/TRBV3-2	TRBD1	TRBJ1-3	CASSPGTASGNTIYF	TGTGCCAGCAGCCCCGGGACAGCCTCTGGAAACACCATATATTTT
-	TRBV29-1	TRBD1	TRBJ2-1	CSVEDPDRGTYNEQFF	TGCAGCGTTGAAGATCCGGACAGGGGGACCTACAATGAGCAGTTCTTC
few	TRBV5-6	-	TRBJ1-1	CASSFGGTEAFF	TGTGCCAGCAGCTTCGGGGGGACTGAAGCTTTCTTT
-	TRBV2	-	TRBJ2-3	CASSVQGTGTDTQYF	TGTGCCAGCAGTGTCCAGGGTACGGGCACAGATACGCAGTATTTT